Each of the 19 T cell receptor beta chains below was sequenced from the same sample in a study of cytomegalovirus exposure and HLA in healthy donors. The table came from immunoSEQ multiplex PCR; TCRdb's copy has only in-frame clones and leaves some out. The profile shows 65,000 to 75,000 clones, 92% of them singletons. Sequencing was carried out using PBMCs. These receptors originate from a man aged 18 to 30 in good health and CMV-seropositive.

V and J are TRBV19 and TRBJ1-5, with 8 bases lining up with TRBD1. The germline gives CDR1 LNHDA, CDR2 SQIVND (reference sequence). Trimming at V came to 5 bases and at J to 2 bases, leaving 8 bases not matched to a gene. This CDR3 is built from 16 residues. This CDR3 reads CASSVPGQGGNQPQHF. CDR3 coding DNA: TGTGCCAGTAGTGTACCAGGACAGGGAGGCAATCAGCCCCAGCATTTT.

This sequence joins TRBV7-3 and TRBJ2-7, with 8 nucleotides matching TRBD1. V shed 5 bases, J shed 1 base, and the junction held 10 bases outside the gene matches. This CDR3 is 16 amino acids long. Germline V CDR1 and CDR2: SGHTA, FQGTGA. The CDR3 region has the DNA TGTGCCAGCAGCCGAGTGGCTGGGGACAGGTCCTACGAGCAGTACTTC. It yields the protein CASSRVAGDRSYEQYF.

V is TRBV7-8 and J is TRBJ2-7; possible D gene TRBD1, 5 bases. The germline V gene encodes CDR1 SGHVS and CDR2 FQNEAQ. This CDR3 has 17 amino acids. The V end lost 5 bases, the J end lost 1 base, and 21 bases lay between the germline ends. In DNA, the CDR3 is TGTGCCAGCAGCGGGGCGGCAACGTGGGGTTTATCCTACGAGCAGTACTTC. The encoded protein is CASSGAATWGLSYEQYF.

The rearrangement links TRBV6-5 to TRBJ2-7, with a tentative D call TRBD1 (6 bases). Germline values: CDR1 MNHEY, CDR2 SVGAGI. With 6 bases removed from V and 5 bases from J, the gap between germline ends came to 14 bases. This CDR3 has 13 residues. In DNA, the CDR3 is TGTGCCAGCAGAATTACAGGGTCGGACGAGCAGTACTTC. This encodes CASRITGSDEQYF.

The chain employs TRBV7-2 and TRBJ2-1; D is unclear. Germline V CDR1 and CDR2: SGHTA, FQGNSA. This CDR3 spans 16 amino acids. V dropped 0 bases and J dropped 5 bases, with 14 bases sitting between them. The CDR3 loop is CASSLADLARNNEQFF. The CDR3 region has the DNA TGTGCCAGCAGCTTAGCGGATTTAGCCCGGAACAATGAGCAGTTCTTC.

The chain has TRBV28 and TRBJ2-5; 11 bases align to TRBD2. Germline trimming cut 9 bases from V and 0 bases from J; bases unmatched to any gene: 9. The CDR3 spans 16 residues. CDR1 MDHEN and CDR2 SYDVKM come from the germline V gene. The CDR3 region is CASTGTSGSYQETQYF. CDR3 coding DNA: TGTGCCAGTACCGGGACTAGCGGATCGTACCAAGAGACCCAGTACTTC.

The table lists this clone with a count of one. This chain connects TRBV13 to TRBJ1-2; 10 bases are a match to TRBD1. CDR3 length: 15 residues. Germline CDR1 reads PRHDT; CDR2 reads FYEKMQ (reference sequence). After removal of 4 bases from V and 7 bases from J, the junction contained 9 bases not matched to a gene. The CDR3 region has the DNA TGTGCCAGCAGCTCACCCCCTCGGGACAGGGGTGGCTACACCTTC. Translation: CASSSPPRDRGGYTF.

The chain uses TRBV9 and TRBJ2-1; 12 bases agree with TRBD2. CDR3 length: 15 residues. V shed 2 bases, J shed 9 bases, and the junction held 6 bases outside the gene matches. From germline, CDR1 is SGDLS and CDR2 YYNGEE. The CDR3 protein is CASSVIGLAGTEQFF. For the CDR3, the DNA is TGTGCCAGCAGCGTGATCGGACTAGCGGGAACTGAGCAGTTCTTC.

The chain recombines TRBV6-5 with TRBJ2-5, with 10 bases that match TRBD1. J lost 1 base, V lost 5 bases, and 1 base had no gene match. In germline, CDR1 is MNHEY, CDR2 SVGAGI. This CDR3 spans 14 amino acids. CDR3 in DNA: TGTGCCAGCAGTCGACAGGGGGCCCAAGAGACCCAGTACTTC. Encoded protein: CASSRQGAQETQYF.

This chain uses TRBV4-1 with TRBJ2-1; TRBD2 matches 9 bases. With V trimmed by 0 bases and J by 10 bases, 10 bases remained unmatched. CDR3 length equals 16 residues. Germline V CDR1 and CDR2: MGHRA, YSYEKL. The CDR3 is CASSQDVTGLAYEQFF. CDR3 coding DNA: TGCGCCAGCAGCCAAGATGTAACGGGACTAGCCTACGAGCAGTTCTTC.

This chain joins TRBV14 and TRBJ2-1; TRBD2 matches 13 bases. The CDR3 extends over 16 amino acids. V was pared by 2 bases and J by 8 bases, with 6 bases of the junction left unmatched. CDR1 is SGHDN, CDR2 FVKESK, per germline. The CDR3 loop is CASSQTTSGRFYEQFF. DNA for the CDR3: TGTGCCAGCAGCCAAACGACTAGCGGGAGGTTCTATGAGCAGTTCTTC.

The chain couples TRBV10-3 to TRBJ2-3; 7 nucleotides align to TRBD2. V was pared by 8 bases and J by 0 bases, with 14 bases of the junction left unmatched. Germline-derived CDR1 and CDR2 are ENHRY and SYGVKD. The CDR3 consists of 17 residues. The CDR3 coding sequence is TGTGCCATCCAAGCCACGGGACTAACCCTTAGCACAGATACGCAGTATTTT. Encoded protein: CAIQATGLTLSTDTQYF.

The chain is built from TRBV6-5 and TRBJ1-5, with 8 bases fitting TRBD1. J gave up 4 bases and V 4 bases, and 3 bases lay outside the gene matches. Germline CDR1 MNHEY, CDR2 SVGAGI. The CDR3 is 14 amino acids. CDR3 amino acids: CASSSGGVNQPQHF. DNA for the CDR3: TGTGCCAGCAGTTCAGGGGGCGTGAATCAGCCCCAGCATTTT.

The rearrangement links TRBV6-4 to TRBJ2-5; D is unresolved. CDR3 length: 14 amino acids. Germline lookup yields CDR1 MRHNA and CDR2 SNTAGT. The V end lost 5 bases, the J end lost 3 bases, and 13 bases lay between the germline ends. CDR3 amino acids: CASSRVPGEETQYF. The CDR3 DNA sequence: TGTGCCAGCAGTCGAGTACCCGGTGAAGAGACCCAGTACTTC.

The rearrangement joins TRBV9 to TRBJ2-1; 14 nucleotides align to TRBD2. The CDR3 extends over 15 amino acids. Germline V lookup: CDR1 SGDLS, CDR2 YYNGEE. V lost 4 bases to trimming and J lost 7 bases; unmatched junction nucleotides: 4. The chain's CDR3 is CASSPGTSGSNEQFF. CDR3 sequence (DNA): TGTGCCAGCAGCCCTGGGACTAGCGGGAGTAATGAGCAGTTCTTC.

V and J are TRBV27 and TRBJ2-3; tentative D call: TRBD1 (5 bases). The CDR3 runs to 16 residues. CDR1 is MNHEY, CDR2 SMNVEV, per germline (reference sequence). V shed 6 bases and J shed 0 bases, with 16 bases lying between them. In DNA, the CDR3 is TGTGCCAGCAGCTTCCGAAGGGGTTTGAGCACAGATACGCAGTATTTT. This gives the protein CASSFRRGLSTDTQYF.

This clone was counted once. V gene TRBV5-1 combines with J gene TRBJ2-7, with no clear D. The CDR3 has 13 residues. Germline loops: CDR1 SGHRS, CDR2 YFSETQ. V was shortened by 0 bases and J by 3 bases, with 7 bases between the two germline ends. The CDR3 is CASSLVYGYEQYF. As DNA, the CDR3 is TGCGCCAGCAGCTTGGTTTACGGCTACGAGCAGTACTTC.

The genes are TRBV28 and TRBJ1-1; no definite D call. The CDR3 sequence is 13 residues long. V lost 9 bases and J lost 1, with 12 bases in between. Germline V gene sequence: CDR1 MDHEN, CDR2 SYDVKM. For the CDR3, the DNA is TGTGCCAGTGGCCTTTTTGGGAACACTGAAGCTTTCTTT. Translation: CASGLFGNTEAFF.

This chain joins TRBV27 and TRBJ2-3; 8 bases fit TRBD1. Germline values: CDR1 MNHEY, CDR2 SMNVEV (reference sequence). With V trimmed by 6 bases and J by 2 bases, 13 bases remained unmatched. The CDR3 consists of 17 residues. This chain's CDR3 is CASSLIPQGATTDTQYF. The CDR3, as DNA: TGTGCCAGCAGCCTAATCCCTCAGGGGGCGACCACAGATACGCAGTATTTT.